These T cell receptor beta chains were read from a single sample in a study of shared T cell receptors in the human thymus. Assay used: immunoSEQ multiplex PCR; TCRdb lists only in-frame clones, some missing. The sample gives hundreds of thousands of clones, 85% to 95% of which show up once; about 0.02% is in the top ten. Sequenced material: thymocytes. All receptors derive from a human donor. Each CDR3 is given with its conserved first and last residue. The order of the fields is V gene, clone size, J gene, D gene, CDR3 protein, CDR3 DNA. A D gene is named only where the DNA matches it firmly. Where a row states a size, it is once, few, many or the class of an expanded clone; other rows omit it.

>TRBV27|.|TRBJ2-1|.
CASSLIASVENEQFF
TGTGCCAGCAGTTTGATCGCTAGCGTGGAAAATGAGCAGTTCTTC
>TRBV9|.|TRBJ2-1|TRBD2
CASSVDLIAGVPPNEQFF
TGTGCCAGCAGCGTAGATCTAATAGCGGGAGTTCCCCCCAATGAGCAGTTCTTC
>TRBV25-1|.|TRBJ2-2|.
CAISIRGAPNTGELFF
TGTGCCATATCCATTCGGGGGGCGCCGAACACCGGGGAGCTGTTTTTT
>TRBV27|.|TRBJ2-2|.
CASSFLPGRQNTGELFF
TGTGCCAGCAGTTTTTTACCCGGACGGCAGAACACCGGGGAGCTGTTTTTT
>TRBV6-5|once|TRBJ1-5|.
CASSSSRALQPQHF
TGTGCCAGCAGCAGTTCACGGGCCTTGCAGCCCCAGCATTTT
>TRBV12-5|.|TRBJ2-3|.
CASGLLRDGSTGTDTQYF
TGTGCTAGTGGTTTGCTCCGAGACGGTTCAACTGGCACAGATACGCAGTATTTT
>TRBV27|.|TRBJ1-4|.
CASSPSSRGYATNEKLFF
TGTGCCAGCAGTCCCTCCTCGAGGGGGTATGCAACTAATGAAAAACTGTTTTTT
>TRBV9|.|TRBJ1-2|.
CASSVVTGQRSGYGYTF
TGTGCCAGCAGCGTAGTAACCGGTCAACGAAGTGGCTATGGCTACACCTTC
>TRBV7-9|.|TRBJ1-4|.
CASSYTGTIALSTNEKLFF
TGTGCCAGCAGCTACACCGGGACAATCGCCCTCTCAACTAATGAAAAACTGTTTTTT
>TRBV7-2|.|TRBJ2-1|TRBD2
CASSPTGLVFNEQFF
TGTGCCAGCAGCCCTACGGGACTAGTGTTCAATGAGCAGTTCTTC
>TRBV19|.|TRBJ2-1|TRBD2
CASSIHTTSGVRNEQFF
TGTGCCAGTAGTATACACACGACTAGCGGAGTTCGAAATGAGCAGTTCTTC
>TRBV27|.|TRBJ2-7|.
CASSPLSPSAGPSYEQYF
TGTGCCAGCAGTCCCCTAAGCCCCTCGGCAGGCCCTTCCTACGAGCAGTACTTC
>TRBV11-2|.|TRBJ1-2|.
CASSFRGFGYGYTF
TGTGCCAGCAGCTTTAGGGGGTTCGGCTATGGCTACACCTTC
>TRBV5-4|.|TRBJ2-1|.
CASSLRRAQSNEQFF
TGTGCCAGCAGCTTGCGGAGGGCCCAGAGCAATGAGCAGTTCTTC
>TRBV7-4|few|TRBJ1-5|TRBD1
CASSLDGSPDRAYQPQHF
TGTGCCAGCAGTTTAGACGGTTCTCCGGACAGGGCTTATCAGCCCCAGCATTTT
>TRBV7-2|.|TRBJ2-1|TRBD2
CASSRLAGAEDEQFF
TGTGCCAGCAGCCGTCTAGCGGGAGCGGAGGATGAGCAGTTCTTC
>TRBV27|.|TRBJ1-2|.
CASSLSGTLYGYTF
TGTGCCAGCAGTTTATCAGGGACGCTCTATGGCTACACCTTC
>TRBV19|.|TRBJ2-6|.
CASSRVLRANVLTF
TGTGCCAGTAGTCGGGTCCTCCGGGCCAACGTCCTGACTTTC
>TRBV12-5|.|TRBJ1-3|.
CASGTRSDGNTIYF
TGTGCTAGTGGAACCAGGTCGGACGGAAACACCATATATTTT
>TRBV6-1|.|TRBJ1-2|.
CASSAASHGSYGYTF
TGTGCCAGCAGTGCAGCCAGTCATGGCTCCTATGGCTACACCTTC
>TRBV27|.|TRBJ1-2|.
CAKEHGYTF
TGTGCCAAAGAGCATGGCTACACCTTC
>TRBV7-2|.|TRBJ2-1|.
CASNEGGDMYYNEQFF
TGTGCCAGCAACGAAGGTGGGGATATGTACTACAATGAGCAGTTCTTC
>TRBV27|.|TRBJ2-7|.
CASSLGAEQYF
TGTGCCAGCAGTTTGGGGGCCGAGCAGTACTTC
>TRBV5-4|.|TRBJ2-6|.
CASSFIGHGTGANVLTF
TGTGCCAGCAGCTTTATCGGACATGGTACTGGGGCCAACGTCCTGACTTTC
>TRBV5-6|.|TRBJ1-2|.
CASSYGTACYGYTF
TGTGCCAGCAGCTACGGGACGGCTTGCTATGGCTACACCTTC
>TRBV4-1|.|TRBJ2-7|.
CASSQVGVRRDDHEQYF
TGCGCCAGCAGCCAAGTGGGGGTACGGAGGGATGATCACGAGCAGTACTTC